This entry lists 26 T cell receptor beta chains sequenced from one sample in a study of T cells in tumors after PD-1 blockade. This table comes from immunoSEQ multiplex PCR, and its TCRdb copy is limited to in-frame clones, with some not included. The sample lists 500 or so clones, around 69% seen once, with less than 35% in the top ten. Sequencing was performed on tumor tissue, taken after anti-PD-1 treatment. Receptors were obtained from a human donor with cutaneous squamous cell carcinoma.

The chain is built from TRBV3-1 (or the pseudogene TRBV3-2) and TRBJ1-2; D remains ambiguous. The CDR3 has 16 amino acids. Trimming removed 1 base from V and 8 bases from J, with 20 bases in between. Looked up from germline, CDR1 is LGHDT and CDR2 is YNNKEL (reference sequence). Here the CDR3 reads CASSQVLRGYFEGYTF. The CDR3 coding sequence is TGTGCCAGCAGCCAAGTGCTACGGGGTTATTTTGAAGGCTACACCTTC.

The chain links TRBV3-1 (or the pseudogene TRBV3-2) to TRBJ2-5, with D possibly matching TRBD1 (5 bases). The length of the CDR3 is 15 residues. V gave up 4 bases and J gave up 4 bases, with 16 bases separating them. The germline gives CDR1 LGHDT, CDR2 YNNKEL (reference sequence). CDR3 sequence (DNA): TGTGCCAGCAGCCCGACCAGGGATAGGGTAGAGACCCAGTACTTC. Its protein product is CASSPTRDRVETQYF.

In its sample, this clone is hyperexpanded. V gene TRBV29-1 combines with J gene TRBJ1-1; no reliable D call. Looked up from germline, CDR1 is SQVTM and CDR2 is ANQGSEA. CDR3 length equals 12 residues. CDR3 DNA: TGCAGAGCGGCCCTAGCTAACACTGAAGCTTTCTTT. Amino acids: CRAALANTEAFF.

The chain has TRBV5-1 and TRBJ1-2; D possibly corresponds to TRBD1 (6 bases). The CDR3 has 13 residues. Germline V gene sequence: CDR1 SGHRS, CDR2 YFSETQ. The V end lost 2 bases, the J end lost 7 bases, and 12 bases lay between the germline ends. The CDR3 spells CASSLQGRSGYTF. In nucleotides, the CDR3 is TGCGCCAGCAGCTTACAGGGCAGGAGTGGCTACACCTTC.

This sequence joins TRBV2 and TRBJ2-6; a weak D match, TRBD1 (5 bases). V dropped 6 bases and J dropped 1 base, with 10 bases sitting between them. Germline V gene data show CDR1 as SNHLY and CDR2 as FYNNEI. This CDR3 contains 15 residues. The CDR3 nucleotides are TGTGCCAGCAGACCAGGGTCGTCTGGGGCCAACGTCCTGACTTTC. As protein: CASRPGSSGANVLTF.

The CDR3 DNA sequence: TGTGCCAGCAGTGAGGGCACACTCGGCTACACCTTC. Its protein is CASSEGTLGYTF. The V call is TRBV6-1, the J call TRBJ1-2; no clear D. The germline CDR1 and CDR2 sequences are MNHNS and SASEGT. V lost 3 bases to trimming and J lost 8 bases, with 10 bases between them. This CDR3 region has 12 residues.

The rearrangement uses TRBV2 and TRBJ1-1; D is unresolved. Between the trimmed V and J ends, which lost 4 bases and 1 base, there was a span of 10 bases. Germline values: CDR1 SNHLY, CDR2 FYNNEI. The CDR3 length is 14 residues. CDR3 residues: CASSVARKNTEAFF. The DNA for the CDR3 is TGTGCCAGCAGTGTTGCCAGGAAGAACACTGAAGCTTTCTTT.

This chain's CDR3 is CASSRAYNYGYTF. The CDR3 DNA is TGTGCCAGCAGCCGGGCCTACAACTATGGCTACACCTTC. This sequence joins TRBV6-5 and TRBJ1-2, with D uncertain. The CDR3 loop spans 13 amino acids. V dropped 6 bases and J dropped 2 bases, with 10 bases sitting between them. CDR1 is MNHEY, CDR2 SVGAGI, per germline.

The chain employs TRBV3-1 (or the pseudogene TRBV3-2) and TRBJ2-7; possibly TRBD2 for D (6 bases). Trimming took off 0 bases at V and 2 bases at J, with 11 bases between the two ends. The V gene's germline CDR1 is LGHDT and CDR2 YNNKEL (reference sequence). CDR3 length: 15 amino acids. The CDR3 DNA is TGTGCCAGCAGCCAAGATGGTAGCGGAACCTACGAGCAGTACTTC. Residues: CASSQDGSGTYEQYF.

The table lists this clone with a count of one. The V call is TRBV5-1, the J call TRBJ1-1, with D possibly matching TRBD1 (6 bases). V was clipped by 4 bases and J by 3 bases, with 16 bases between them. The CDR3 is made up of 15 amino acids. The germline CDR1 and CDR2 sequences are SGHRS and YFSETQ. CDR3 in DNA: TGCGCCAGCAGCCCCTCCTTGACAGGTGACACTGAAGCTTTCTTT. Protein sequence: CASSPSLTGDTEAFF.

V usage is TRBV7-9 and J usage is TRBJ1-2; TRBD1 agrees at 8 bases. CDR3 length: 18 amino acids. Germline loops: CDR1 SEHNR, CDR2 FQNEAQ (reference sequence). The V segment lost 3 bases and the J segment 8 bases; nucleotides outside the gene matches: 20. The CDR3 nucleotides read TGTGCCAGCAGCTTGTCTATTGTTGGTGCAGGGGGCATGAAGGGCTACACCTTC. This encodes CASSLSIVGAGGMKGYTF.

The chain uses TRBV10-3 and TRBJ2-5; 14 bases are shared with TRBD2. Germline V CDR1 and CDR2: ENHRY, SYGVKD. CDR3 length: 17 residues. Losses at the gene ends were 5 bases for V and 5 bases for J; bases not matched to a gene: 10. The CDR3 reads CAISTGTSGGRGETQYF. The CDR3 nucleotides read TGTGCCATCAGTACCGGGACTAGCGGGGGCCGGGGGGAGACCCAGTACTTC.

This sequence joins TRBV5-6 and TRBJ1-6; D is unresolved. Trimming stripped 2 bases from V and 6 bases from J, with 9 bases between. CDR1 and CDR2 (germline): SGHDT, YYEEEE. The CDR3 is 14 residues long. For the CDR3, the DNA is TGTGCCAGCAGCTTATGGGAGGTTAATTCACCCCTCCACTTT. This codes for CASSLWEVNSPLHF.

The chain recombines TRBV24-1 with TRBJ2-7, with D hard to call. Germline V gene data show CDR1 as KGHDR and CDR2 as SFDVKD. V was pared by 4 bases and J by 1 base, with 10 bases between. The CDR3 has 14 amino acids. CDR3 DNA: TGTGCCACCAGTGAGGGGTCCGGGTCCTACGAGCAGTACTTC. This codes for CATSEGSGSYEQYF.

In this sample, this clone turned up a few times. V gene TRBV2 combines with J gene TRBJ2-5; 10 bases agree with TRBD1. V trimming: 2 bases; J trimming: 7 bases; junction bases outside the gene matches: 7. The CDR3 consists of 15 residues. CDR1 and CDR2 from the germline V gene are SNHLY and FYNNEI. CDR3 in amino acids: CASSESRTGGPTQYF. CDR3 in DNA: TGTGCCAGCAGTGAATCTAGGACAGGGGGTCCGACCCAGTACTTC.

The V and J genes are TRBV5-1 and TRBJ2-3; the D gene is possibly TRBD1 (6 bases). There are 13 residues in the CDR3. Germline V gene sequence: CDR1 SGHRS, CDR2 YFSETQ. Between the trimmed V and J ends, which lost 9 bases and 3 bases, there was a span of 14 bases. The CDR3 nucleotides are TGCGCCACCAGTGGGGACAATACAGATACGCAGTATTTT. It specifies CATSGDNTDTQYF.

This chain connects TRBV19 to TRBJ1-4, with 7 bases fitting TRBD1. The CDR3 is made up of 16 amino acids. Germline-derived CDR1 and CDR2 are LNHDA and SQIVND (reference sequence). Unmatched junction bases numbered 14, after V lost 7 bases and J lost 6 bases. The CDR3 DNA follows: TGTGCCAGTACATCCCGCGGCGGGACAGAGGATGAAAAACTGTTTTTT. This translates into CASTSRGGTEDEKLFF.

This clone was seen just once. The chain joins TRBV7-2 to TRBJ2-4, with 7 nucleotides matching TRBD2. CDR3 length equals 14 residues. Germline V gene lookup returns CDR1 SGHTA and CDR2 FQGNSA. J gave up 9 bases and V 2 bases, and 7 bases lay outside the gene matches. CDR3 in DNA: TGTGCCAGCAGCTTATCCTCTAGCGGAGGCATTCAGTACTTC. It encodes CASSLSSSGGIQYF.

The chain carries TRBV4-1 and TRBJ2-7; maybe TRBD1 (6 bases). This CDR3 comprises 15 residues. The germline gives CDR1 MGHRA, CDR2 YSYEKL. Trimming took 3 bases from V and 5 from J, leaving 17 bases between them. The CDR3 spells CASSHGTGTTDEQYF. The CDR3 DNA sequence: TGCGCCAGCAGCCACGGAACCGGGACAACGGACGAGCAGTACTTC.

The gene calls are TRBV28 and TRBJ1-1; 12 bases fit TRBD1. The CDR3 contains 15 residues. The V gene's germline CDR1 is MDHEN and CDR2 SYDVKM. The V gene end was trimmed by 8 bases and the J gene end by 6 bases; junction bases not matched to a gene: 10. The CDR3 loop is CASGGAGQGAAEAFF. The CDR3 DNA follows: TGTGCCAGCGGCGGGGCGGGACAGGGGGCGGCTGAAGCTTTCTTT.

This chain links TRBV19 with TRBJ2-1, with 12 bases lining up with TRBD1. J was trimmed by 6 bases and V by 6 bases; bases with no gene match: 6. The CDR3 covers 15 residues. From germline, CDR1 is LNHDA and CDR2 SQIVND (reference sequence). CDR3 nucleotide sequence: TGTGCCAGTAGGGGACAGGGGGCGCCAGGCAATGAGCAGTTCTTC. It is translated as CASRGQGAPGNEQFF.

V and J are TRBV3-1 (or the pseudogene TRBV3-2) and TRBJ2-5; no clear D gene. Germline-derived CDR1 and CDR2 are LGHDT and YNNKEL (reference sequence). The CDR3 is 16 residues long. Trimming left V 5 bases short and J 5 bases short, with 21 bases between. CDR3 protein: CASSGVGPTFSETQYF. The CDR3 region has the DNA TGTGCCAGCAGCGGAGTTGGTCCCACTTTCTCTGAGACCCAGTACTTC.

The chain carries TRBV29-1 and TRBJ2-5; TRBD1 matches 11 bases. This CDR3 region has 14 residues. In germline, CDR1 is SQVTM, CDR2 ANQGSEA. Losses at the gene ends were 7 bases for V and 5 bases for J; bases not matched to a gene: 9. The CDR3 protein is CSAIGQGAGETQYF. CDR3 in DNA: TGCAGCGCTATTGGACAGGGGGCAGGGGAGACCCAGTACTTC.

The CDR3 protein is CASSSGTRSDTQYF. CDR3 nucleotides: TGTGCCAGCAGCTCCGGGACGAGGTCGGATACGCAGTATTTT. The V gene is TRBV7-8, the J gene TRBJ2-3, with D perhaps being TRBD1 or TRBD2 (5 bases each). The CDR3 length is 14 residues. Per the germline V gene, CDR1 is SGHVS and CDR2 is FQNEAQ. V dropped 4 bases and J dropped 6 bases, with 14 bases sitting between them.

This chain links TRBV2 with TRBJ1-3; D unresolved. CDR1 and CDR2 from the germline V gene are SNHLY and FYNNEI. V was clipped by 1 base and J by 0 bases, with 10 bases between them. This CDR3 region has 16 residues. The CDR3 spells CASSEEVTISGNTIYF. Here the CDR3 DNA reads TGTGCCAGCAGTGAAGAGGTCACCATCTCTGGAAACACCATATATTTT.

J is TRBJ2-1 and V is TRBV6-1; no clear D gene. Germline V gene sequence: CDR1 MNHNS, CDR2 SASEGT. This CDR3 spans 15 amino acids. With 3 bases removed from V and 0 bases from J, the gap between germline ends came to 9 bases. CDR3 coding DNA: TGTGCCAGCAGTGATGGCCAATTCTCCTACAATGAGCAGTTCTTC. Translated: CASSDGQFSYNEQFF.